These 22 T cell receptor beta chains were all obtained from the same sample, sequenced in a study of healthy donors' naive CD4 and CD8 T cells. TCR libraries were built from about 500 ng of total RNA by linear amplification. TCRdb reanalysed the reads using MiXCR and keeps one entry per CDR3 protein. The sample shows about 180,000 distinct CDR3 sequences, over 60% of them seen only once. The sample taken for sequencing was naive CD4+ and CD8+ T cells sorted from blood, pooled from several donors. These receptors were obtained from a pool of human donors in good health; the sample pools cells from several healthy donors.

For this clonotype: A much larger clone is a single base away; this may be a read error. The chain combines TRBV29-1 with TRBJ2-1; D is unresolved. Trimming cost V 5 bases and J 0 bases, with 2 bases left between them. The CDR3 is made up of 11 amino acids. CDR1 is SQVTM, CDR2 ANQGSEA, per germline. As DNA, the CDR3 is TGCAGCGTTTACTCCTACAATGAGCAGTTCTTC. It codes for CSVYSYNEQFF.

CDR3 bases: TGTGCCAGCAGCTCCGGACGGGGAACGCTCTCCGAGCAGTACTTC. Amino acid sequence: CASSSGRGTLSEQYF. The gene calls are TRBV7-6 and TRBJ2-7, with D maybe TRBD2 (5 bases). V lost 4 bases to trimming and J lost 6 bases, with 19 bases between them. This CDR3 is built from 15 residues. From germline, CDR1 is SGHVS and CDR2 FNYEAQ.

V is TRBV19 and J is TRBJ2-1; TRBD1 matches 7 bases. Germline V gene data show CDR1 as LNHDA and CDR2 as SQIVND (reference sequence). Trimming took 5 bases from V and 10 from J; bases not matched to a gene: 8. CDR3 length: 13 residues. The DNA of the CDR3 is TGTGCCAGTAGTTATTACAGGGGAGACGAGCAGTTCTTC. It translates to CASSYYRGDEQFF.

The chain recombines TRBV6-5 with TRBJ1-1, with D perhaps TRBD1 (5 bases). The germline V and J ends were trimmed by 7 bases and 0 bases, with 15 bases remaining between them. The germline gives CDR1 MNHEY, CDR2 SVGAGI. The CDR3 is 15 amino acids. The CDR3 region is CASTWLGALNTEAFF. CDR3 nucleotide sequence: TGTGCCAGCACCTGGCTAGGGGCGTTGAACACTGAAGCTTTCTTT.

This chain joins TRBV30 and TRBJ2-5; D remains unclear. V lost 2 bases to trimming and J lost 5 bases, with 9 bases between them. Per germline, CDR1 GTSNPN and CDR2 SVGIG (reference sequence). CDR3 length: 12 amino acids. CDR3 sequence reads: CAWSRRFETQYF. CDR3 in DNA: TGTGCCTGGAGTCGCCGATTCGAGACCCAGTACTTC. Full variable domain (outside the CDR3, taken from reference TRBV30 and TRBJ2-5): SQTIHQWPATLVQPVGSPLSLECTVEGTSNPNLYWYRQAAGRGLQLLFYSVGIGQISSEVPQNLSASRPQDRQFILSSKKLLLSDSGFYLCAWSRRFETQYFGPGTRLLVL.

CDR3 nucleotide sequence: TGTGCCAGTACCCTGTCCCACGCCTATGGCTACACCTTC. It codes for CASTLSHAYGYTF. The chain joins TRBV19 to TRBJ1-2; D uncertain. This CDR3 is 13 amino acids long. Germline V gene sequence: CDR1 LNHDA, CDR2 SQIVND (reference sequence). The V and J ends lost 7 bases and 4 bases respectively, with 13 bases between them.

As DNA, the CDR3 is TGTGCCAGCAGCTTAGATGATGGGTTCGAGCAGTACTTC. Its translation: CASSLDDGFEQYF. V usage is TRBV11-2 and J usage is TRBJ2-7; unclear D gene. The ends were cut back, 0 bases at V and 6 bases at J, with 9 bases in the middle. The CDR3 spans 13 residues. The germline V gene has CDR1 SGHAT and CDR2 FQNNGV.

CDR3: CASSYRGTYGYTF. The CDR3 DNA follows: TGTGCCAGCAGTTACAGGGGCACCTATGGCTACACCTTC. The chain has TRBV27 and TRBJ1-2; 7 bases are shared with TRBD1. With V trimmed by 4 bases and J by 4 bases, 3 bases remained unmatched. Germline loops: CDR1 MNHEY, CDR2 SMNVEV (reference sequence). The CDR3 runs 13 residues.

This chain connects TRBV12-5 to TRBJ2-7; no clear D. CDR1 is LGHNT and CDR2 is FRNRAP in the germline V gene. V was pared by 1 base and J by 4 bases, with 8 bases between. This CDR3 is 13 amino acids long. In nucleotides, the CDR3 is TGTGCTAGTGGTTTGGGCCTAGTTTACGAGCAGTACTTC. Protein: CASGLGLVYEQYF.

The chain is built from TRBV29-1 and TRBJ2-3; D call uncertain. The CDR3 is 15 residues long. V lost 6 bases and J lost 0, with 16 bases in between. Germline CDR1 is SQVTM and CDR2 is ANQGSEA. CDR3 nucleotide sequence: TGCAGCGTGGCGTCTGTAGCAACTAGCACAGATACGCAGTATTTT. Protein product: CSVASVATSTDTQYF.

The rearrangement uses TRBV19 and TRBJ1-1, with D uncertain. Germline values: CDR1 LNHDA, CDR2 SQIVND (reference sequence). The length of the CDR3 is 14 residues. Trimming left V 1 base short and J 2 bases short, with 8 bases between. CDR3 residues: CASSIGQKNTEAFF. In DNA form, the CDR3 reads TGTGCCAGTAGTATAGGGCAGAAAAACACTGAAGCTTTCTTT.

The rearrangement uses TRBV29-1 and TRBJ1-2, with D possibly matching TRBD1 (5 bases). This CDR3 is 11 amino acids long. Trimming pared 6 bases from V and 2 bases from J, leaving 7 bases between. Germline loops: CDR1 SQVTM, CDR2 ANQGSEA. In DNA form, the CDR3 reads TGCAGCGTCAGGGTAAACTATGGCTACACCTTC. Translated: CSVRVNYGYTF.

V usage is TRBV29-1 and J usage is TRBJ2-1; D is possibly TRBD1 or TRBD2 (7 bases each). Germline CDR1 reads SQVTM; CDR2 reads ANQGSEA. The CDR3 length is 16 residues. The V and J ends lost 3 bases and 5 bases respectively, with 20 bases between them. The CDR3, as DNA: TGCAGCGTTGACAAGGGAGGGGGCGTCCCCCACAATGAGCAGTTCTTC. Translating gives CSVDKGGGVPHNEQFF.

CDR3: CASSPYFEQFF. The DNA of the CDR3 is TGTGCCAGCAGCCCATACTTCGAGCAGTTCTTC. The chain links TRBV11-2 to TRBJ2-1, with D unresolved. The CDR3 extends over 11 amino acids. V lost 5 bases, J lost 10 bases, and 9 bases lay in between. Germline assignment: CDR1 SGHAT and CDR2 FQNNGV.

The chain has TRBV5-1 and TRBJ2-3, with D perhaps matching TRBD2 (5 bases). Germline V gene lookup returns CDR1 SGHRS and CDR2 YFSETQ. The CDR3 length is 16 residues. The V end was cut by 0 bases, the J end by 0 bases, with 11 bases between. CDR3 sequence: CASSLADYPSTDTQYF. The CDR3 region has the DNA TGCGCCAGCAGCTTGGCCGACTACCCTAGCACAGATACGCAGTATTTT.

This chain links TRBV29-1 with TRBJ2-4; the D gene is possibly TRBD1 (6 bases). CDR1 is SQVTM and CDR2 is ANQGSEA in the germline V gene. The CDR3 runs to 12 residues. V lost 2 bases and J lost 7, with 9 bases in between. The CDR3 bases are TGCAGCGTTGAATCAGGGGCGAACATTCAGTACTTC. Encoded protein: CSVESGANIQYF.

The V gene is TRBV27, the J gene TRBJ1-1, with 9 positions matching TRBD1. V lost 6 bases to trimming and J lost 5 bases; unmatched junction nucleotides: 7. The CDR3 loop spans 14 amino acids. Germline V gene data show CDR1 as MNHEY and CDR2 as SMNVEV (reference sequence). CDR3 protein: CASSRDRERTEAFF. CDR3 nucleotides: TGTGCCAGCAGCAGGGACAGGGAGAGGACTGAAGCTTTCTTT.

The chain carries TRBV27 and TRBJ2-1, with 11 bases identical to TRBD1. The V gene's germline CDR1 is MNHEY and CDR2 SMNVEV (reference sequence). V dropped 7 bases and J dropped 0; count of bases not matched to a gene: 8. The CDR3 consists of 17 residues. The CDR3 region has the DNA TGTGCCAGCACGAGGACAGGGGGCGGGAGCTCCTACAATGAGCAGTTCTTC. Translation: CASTRTGGGSSYNEQFF.

This clonotype was found once. The chain recombines TRBV29-1 with TRBJ1-1; D remains unclear. V lost 6 bases, J lost 0 bases, and 17 bases lay in between. CDR3 length: 15 amino acids. The germline CDR1 and CDR2 sequences are SQVTM and ANQGSEA. The CDR3: CSVETRRQMNTEAFF. The CDR3 region has the DNA TGCAGCGTCGAGACCCGGAGGCAGATGAACACTGAAGCTTTCTTT. The complete variable domain, with remaining parts taken from reference TRBV29-1 and TRBJ1-1, reads SAVISQKPSRDICQRGTSLTIQCQVDSQVTMMFWYRQQPGQSLTLIATANQGSEATYESGFVIDKFPISRPNLTFSTLTVSNMSPEDSSIYLCSVETRRQMNTEAFFGQGTRLTVV.

This clonotype is a singleton in its sample. In DNA form, the CDR3 reads TGTGCCAGCAGCTCAAGGGACAGCTGGTACTTC. It is translated as CASSSRDSWYF. This rearrangement joins TRBV6-5 to TRBJ2-4, with 7 bases lining up with TRBD1. After removal of 6 bases from V and 15 bases from J, the junction contained 8 bases not matched to a gene. Germline assignment: CDR1 MNHEY and CDR2 SVGAGI. The CDR3 loop spans 11 amino acids.

This clonotype has only a few counts. V and J are TRBV29-1 and TRBJ2-7; D is perhaps TRBD1 (6 bases). Trimming left V 1 base short and J 1 base short, with 11 bases between. Germline CDR1 and CDR2: SQVTM and ANQGSEA. CDR3 length equals 14 residues. The CDR3 sequence is CSVEGQAGSYEQYF. CDR3 nucleotide sequence: TGCAGCGTTGAAGGACAGGCTGGGTCCTACGAGCAGTACTTC.

The V call is TRBV10-3, the J call TRBJ1-3; D unclear. CDR3 length: 12 residues. Trimming removed 7 bases from V and 0 bases from J, with 4 bases in between. Per germline, CDR1 ENHRY and CDR2 SYGVKD. CDR3 sequence: CAINTSGNTIYF. CDR3 nucleotide sequence: TGTGCCATCAATACCTCTGGAAACACCATATATTTT.